The source of this TCR beta chain is a study of blood T cells in healthy people across ages. Looking at the study overall: T cells yielded about one barcoded beta molecule per two cells through template switching.

About 10 milliliters of peripheral blood were drawn from each donor into EDTA-treated tubes. A note on this clonotype: The target antigen is unknown.

Whole-study results and caveats: Per million T cells, TCR beta diversity dropped about linearly as age rose.

A second PCR, run for 7 to 11 cycles, used a sample-barcoded 5' primer plus a J-beta primer mix. TCRdb called the 5' RACE reads again in MiXCR, with one record for every CDR3 protein. This sample has about 640,000 distinct CDR3 sequences, with roughly 53% found just once. CDR1 is SQVTM, CDR2 ANQGSEA, per germline. Losses at the gene ends were 1 base for V and 2 bases for J; bases not matched to a gene: 9. The length of the CDR3 is 17 residues. The sample was blood. This chain uses TRBV29-1 with TRBJ2-5; 11 bases align to TRBD1. The sequence came from a man between 60 and 70 years old in good health. The DNA for the CDR3 is TGCAGCGTTGAAGTTCCGGGGGGGACAGGGGGGCAAGAGACCCAGTACTTC. Its protein product is CSVEVPGGTGGQETQYF.